This section outlines one T cell receptor (beta chain) sequence together with its context. This CDR3 is built from 14 residues. Deletions cut 5 bases from V and 1 base from J, with 8 bases between. Per germline, CDR1 LNHDA and CDR2 SQIVND (reference sequence). This entry is derived from a study of control samples from healthy donors and cancer patients. Assay used: immunoSEQ multiplex PCR; TCRdb lists only in-frame clones, some missing. The sample contains approximately 120,000 clones, less than 95% of which appear only once. Input material: blood. The V and J genes are TRBV19 and TRBJ2-2; D uncertain. The clonotype originates from a human donor in good health. The donor label of this sample is uncertain. As DNA, the CDR3 is TGTGCCAGTAGTTATGCAGTGAACACCGGGGAGCTGTTTTTT. It codes for CASSYAVNTGELFF.